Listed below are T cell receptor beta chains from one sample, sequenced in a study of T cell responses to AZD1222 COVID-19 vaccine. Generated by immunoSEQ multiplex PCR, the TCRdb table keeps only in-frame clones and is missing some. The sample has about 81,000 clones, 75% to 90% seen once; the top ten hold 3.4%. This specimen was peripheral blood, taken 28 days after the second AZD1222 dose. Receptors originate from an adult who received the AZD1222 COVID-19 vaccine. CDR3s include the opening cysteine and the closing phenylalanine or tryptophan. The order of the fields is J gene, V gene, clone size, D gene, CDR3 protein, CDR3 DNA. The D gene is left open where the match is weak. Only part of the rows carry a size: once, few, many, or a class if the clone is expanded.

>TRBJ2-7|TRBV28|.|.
CASSPYDRDYEQYF
TGTGCCAGCAGCCCCTATGACAGAGACTACGAGCAGTACTTC
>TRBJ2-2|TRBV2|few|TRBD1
CASSETGPGTGELFF
TGTGCCAGCAGTGAGACAGGGCCGGGAACCGGGGAGCTGTTTTTT
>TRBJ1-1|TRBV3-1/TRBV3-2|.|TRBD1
CASSSGTANTEAFF
TGTGCCAGCAGCTCCGGGACAGCGAACACTGAAGCTTTCTTT
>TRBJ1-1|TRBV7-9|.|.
CASSLYTEAFF
TGTGCCAGCAGTCTGTACACTGAAGCTTTCTTT
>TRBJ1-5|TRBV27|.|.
CASSLGAGTQPQHF
TGTGCCAGCAGTTTAGGGGCAGGGACTCAGCCCCAGCATTTT
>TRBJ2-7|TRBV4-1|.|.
CASSQRVLSSYEQYF
TGCGCCAGCAGCCAAAGAGTGTTGAGCTCCTACGAGCAGTACTTC
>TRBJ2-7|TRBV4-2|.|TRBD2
CASSPGGLAGFNEQYF
TGTGCCAGCAGCCCCGGAGGACTAGCGGGGTTCAACGAGCAGTACTTC
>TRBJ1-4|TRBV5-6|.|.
CASSLIGGDEKLFF
TGTGCCAGCAGCTTGATCGGGGGGGACGAAAAACTGTTTTTT
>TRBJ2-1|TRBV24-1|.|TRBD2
CATSVSFREGLYEQFF
TGTGCCACCAGTGTCTCCTTCCGGGAGGGCCTCTATGAGCAGTTCTTC
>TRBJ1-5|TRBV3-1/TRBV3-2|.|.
CASSQGSNQPQHF
TGTGCCAGCAGCCAGGGTAGCAATCAGCCCCAGCATTTT
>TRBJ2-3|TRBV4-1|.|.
CASSSSTGGPDTQYF
TGCGCCAGCAGCTCCTCCACTGGGGGGCCAGATACGCAGTATTTT
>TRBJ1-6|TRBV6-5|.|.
CASSYSRGNRSPLHF
TGTGCCAGCAGTTACTCGCGCGGGAACAGGTCACCCCTCCACTTT
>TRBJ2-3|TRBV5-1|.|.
CASSSNAQADTQYF
TGCGCCAGCAGCTCCAATGCCCAGGCAGATACGCAGTATTTT
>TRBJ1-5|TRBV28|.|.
CASSSHSPRGPQHF
TGTGCCAGCAGTTCCCACTCCCCCAGGGGGCCCCAGCATTTT
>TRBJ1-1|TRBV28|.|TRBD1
CASSSKWQGAEAFF
TGTGCCAGCAGTTCTAAGTGGCAGGGGGCTGAAGCTTTCTTT
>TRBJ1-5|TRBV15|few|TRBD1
CATSSGQGNQPQHF
TGTGCCACCAGCAGTGGACAGGGGAATCAGCCCCAGCATTTT
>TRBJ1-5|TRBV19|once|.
CASSIGGAVSQPQHF
TGTGCCAGTAGTATAGGCGGGGCGGTGAGTCAGCCCCAGCATTTT
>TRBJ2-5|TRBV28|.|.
CASSILGGQETQYF
TGTGCCAGCAGTATCCTCGGGGGCCAGGAGACCCAGTACTTC
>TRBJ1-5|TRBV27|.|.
CASSRRINQPQHF
TGTGCCAGCAGTCGACGGATTAATCAGCCCCAGCATTTT
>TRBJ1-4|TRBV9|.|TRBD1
CASSEPPGQGDQGNEKLFF
TGTGCCAGCAGTGAACCACCGGGACAGGGGGACCAGGGTAATGAAAAACTGTTTTTT
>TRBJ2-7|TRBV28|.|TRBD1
CASNNRTGRFTYEQYF
TGTGCCAGCAATAATAGGACAGGGCGATTTACCTACGAGCAGTACTTC
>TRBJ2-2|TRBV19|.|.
CASSIVPAENTGELFF
TGTGCCAGTAGTATAGTGCCAGCGGAGAACACCGGGGAGCTGTTTTTT
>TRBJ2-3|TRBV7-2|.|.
CASSLGATDTQYF
TGTGCCAGCAGCTTAGGAGCCACAGATACGCAGTATTTT
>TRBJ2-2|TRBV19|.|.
CASSVAGELFF
TGTGCCAGTAGTGTGGCCGGGGAGCTGTTTTTT
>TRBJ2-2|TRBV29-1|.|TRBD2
CSVDGGRAWTGELFF
TGCAGCGTTGACGGCGGGAGAGCTTGGACCGGGGAGCTGTTTTTT
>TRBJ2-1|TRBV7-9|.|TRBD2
CASSSQRGNSYNEQFF
TGTGCCAGCAGCTCGCAGCGGGGTAATTCCTACAATGAGCAGTTCTTC
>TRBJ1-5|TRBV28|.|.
CASSFVSKGDQPQHF
TGTGCCAGCAGTTTTGTTAGTAAAGGGGATCAGCCCCAGCATTTT
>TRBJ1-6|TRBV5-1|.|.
CASSSNLPGDNSPLHF
TGCGCCAGCAGCTCAAACCTTCCAGGGGATAATTCACCCCTCCACTTT
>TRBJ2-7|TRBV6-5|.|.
CASGSYEQYF
TGTGCCAGCGGGTCCTACGAGCAGTACTTC
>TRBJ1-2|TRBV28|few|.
CASRTDRNYGYTF
TGTGCCAGCAGGACGGACAGAAACTATGGCTACACCTTC
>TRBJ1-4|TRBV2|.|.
CASSRGDGFNEKLFF
TGTGCCAGCAGTAGAGGGGACGGGTTTAATGAAAAACTGTTTTTT
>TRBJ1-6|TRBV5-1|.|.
CASSLAFAGSGSPLHF
TGCGCCAGCAGCTTGGCCTTTGCAGGGTCGGGTTCACCCCTCCACTTT
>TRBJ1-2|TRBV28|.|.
CAVDRYNNYGYTF
TGTGCCGTCGACCGGTACAATAACTATGGCTACACCTTC
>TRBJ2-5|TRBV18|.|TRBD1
CASSPTTGELETQYF
TGTGCCAGCTCACCCACGACAGGGGAGTTGGAGACCCAGTACTTC
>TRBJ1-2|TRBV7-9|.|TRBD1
CASSLAGGDYGYTF
TGTGCCAGCAGCTTAGCAGGGGGCGACTATGGCTACACCTTC
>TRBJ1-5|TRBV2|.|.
CASRVQGNNQPQHF
TGTGCCAGCAGAGTACAGGGCAACAATCAGCCCCAGCATTTT
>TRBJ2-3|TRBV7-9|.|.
CASSLVQGTDTQYF
TGTGCCAGCAGCTTAGTACAGGGAACAGATACGCAGTATTTT
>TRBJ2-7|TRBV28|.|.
CASSLARNEQYF
TGTGCCAGCAGTTTAGCCAGGAACGAGCAGTACTTC
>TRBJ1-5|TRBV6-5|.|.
CASSPVYRFNQPQHF
TGTGCCAGCAGTCCCGTCTATCGGTTTAATCAGCCCCAGCATTTT